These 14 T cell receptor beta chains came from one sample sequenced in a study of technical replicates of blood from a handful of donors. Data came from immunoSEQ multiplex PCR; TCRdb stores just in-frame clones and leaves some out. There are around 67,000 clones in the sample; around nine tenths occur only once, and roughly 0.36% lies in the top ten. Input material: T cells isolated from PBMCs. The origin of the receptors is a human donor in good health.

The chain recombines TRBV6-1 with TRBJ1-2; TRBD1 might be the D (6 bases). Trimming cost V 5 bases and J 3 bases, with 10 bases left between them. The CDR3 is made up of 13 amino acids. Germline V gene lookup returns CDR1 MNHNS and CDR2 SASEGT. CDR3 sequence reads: CASSTGIYYGYTF. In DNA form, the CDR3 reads TGTGCCAGCAGTACAGGGATATACTATGGCTACACCTTC.

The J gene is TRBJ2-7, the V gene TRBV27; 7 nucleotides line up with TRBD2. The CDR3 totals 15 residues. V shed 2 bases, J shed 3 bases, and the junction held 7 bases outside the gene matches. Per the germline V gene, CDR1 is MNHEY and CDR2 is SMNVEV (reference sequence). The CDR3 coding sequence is TGTGCCAGCAGTTTAATCGCGGGAGCTCGCTACGAGCAGTACTTC. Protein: CASSLIAGARYEQYF.

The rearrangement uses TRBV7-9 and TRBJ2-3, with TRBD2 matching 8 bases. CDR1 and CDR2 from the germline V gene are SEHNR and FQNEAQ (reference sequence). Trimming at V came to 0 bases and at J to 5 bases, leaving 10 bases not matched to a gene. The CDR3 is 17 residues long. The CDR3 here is CASSLALQRERVDTQYF. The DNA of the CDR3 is TGTGCCAGCAGCTTAGCGCTCCAGCGGGAGAGGGTAGATACGCAGTATTTT.

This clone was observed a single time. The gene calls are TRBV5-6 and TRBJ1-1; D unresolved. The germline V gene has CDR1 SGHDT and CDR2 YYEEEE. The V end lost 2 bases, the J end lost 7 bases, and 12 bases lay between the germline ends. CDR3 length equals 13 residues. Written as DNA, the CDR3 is TGTGCCAGCAGCTTTGGTGCTACAGTTGAAGCTTTCTTT. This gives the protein CASSFGATVEAFF.

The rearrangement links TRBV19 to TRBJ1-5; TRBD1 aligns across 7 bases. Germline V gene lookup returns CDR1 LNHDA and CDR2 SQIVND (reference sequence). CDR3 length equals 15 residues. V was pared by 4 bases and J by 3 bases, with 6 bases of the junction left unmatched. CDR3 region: CASSTLDRANQPQHF. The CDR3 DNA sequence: TGTGCCAGTAGTACTTTAGACAGGGCCAATCAGCCCCAGCATTTT.

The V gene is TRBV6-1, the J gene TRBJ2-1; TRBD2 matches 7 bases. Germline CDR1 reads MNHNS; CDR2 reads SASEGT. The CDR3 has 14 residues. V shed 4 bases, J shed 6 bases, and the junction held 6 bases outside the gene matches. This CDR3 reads CASSASGPSNEQFF. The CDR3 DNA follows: TGTGCCAGCAGTGCTAGCGGACCCAGCAATGAGCAGTTCTTC.

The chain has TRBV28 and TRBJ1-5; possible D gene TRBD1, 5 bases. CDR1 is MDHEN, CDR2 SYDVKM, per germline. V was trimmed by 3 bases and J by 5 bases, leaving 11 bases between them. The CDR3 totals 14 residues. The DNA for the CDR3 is TGTGCCAGCAGTTTCGACAGCCTTTATCAGCCCCAGCATTTT. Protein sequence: CASSFDSLYQPQHF. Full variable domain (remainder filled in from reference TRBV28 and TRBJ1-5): DVKVTQSSRYLVKRTGEKVFLECVQDMDHENMFWYRQDPGLGLRLIYFSYDVKMKEKGDIPEGYSVSREKKERFSLILESASTNQTSMYLCASSFDSLYQPQHFGDGTRLSIL.

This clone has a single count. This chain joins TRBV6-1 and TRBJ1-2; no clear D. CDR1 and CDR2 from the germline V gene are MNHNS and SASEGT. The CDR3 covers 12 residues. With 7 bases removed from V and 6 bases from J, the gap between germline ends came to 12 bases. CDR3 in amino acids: CASISEVDGYTF. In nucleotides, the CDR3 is TGTGCCAGCATATCCGAAGTAGATGGCTACACCTTC.

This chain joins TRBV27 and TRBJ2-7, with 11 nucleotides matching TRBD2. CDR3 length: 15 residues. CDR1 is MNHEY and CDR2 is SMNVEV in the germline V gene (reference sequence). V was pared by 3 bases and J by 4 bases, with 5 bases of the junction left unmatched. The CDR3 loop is CASSFLTSGEYEQYF. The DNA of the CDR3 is TGTGCCAGCAGTTTCCTGACTAGCGGGGAATACGAGCAGTACTTC.

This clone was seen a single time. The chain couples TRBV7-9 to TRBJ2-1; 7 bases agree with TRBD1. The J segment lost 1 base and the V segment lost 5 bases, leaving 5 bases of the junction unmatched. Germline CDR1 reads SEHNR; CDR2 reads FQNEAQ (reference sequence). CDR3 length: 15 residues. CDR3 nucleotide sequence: TGTGCCAGCAGCCGCGACAGGGTATCCTACAATGAGCAGTTCTTC. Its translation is CASSRDRVSYNEQFF.

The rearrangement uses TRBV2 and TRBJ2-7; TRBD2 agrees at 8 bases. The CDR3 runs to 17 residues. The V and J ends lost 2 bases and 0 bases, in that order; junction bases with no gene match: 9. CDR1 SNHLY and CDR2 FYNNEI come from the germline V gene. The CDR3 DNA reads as TGTGCCAGCAGTGAACCTTATTCTAGCGGGCGCTCCTACGAGCAGTACTTC. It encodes CASSEPYSSGRSYEQYF.

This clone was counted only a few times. The CDR3 coding sequence is TGTGCCAGCAGCTTGGCAGTTACCACCGGGGAGCTGTTTTTT. It is translated as CASSLAVTTGELFF. The chain is built from TRBV7-9 and TRBJ2-2; D is uncertain. The CDR3 runs 14 residues. V dropped 3 bases and J dropped 4 bases, with 9 bases sitting between them. The germline gives CDR1 SEHNR, CDR2 FQNEAQ (reference sequence).

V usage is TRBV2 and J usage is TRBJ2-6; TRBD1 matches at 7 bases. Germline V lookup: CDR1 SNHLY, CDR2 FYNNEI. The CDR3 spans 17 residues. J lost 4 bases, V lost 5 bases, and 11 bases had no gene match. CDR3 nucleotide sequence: TGTGCCAGCAGTATTACACCTACAGGGGCCGGGGCCAACGTCCTGACTTTC. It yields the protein CASSITPTGAGANVLTF.

The CDR3 spells CASSLETTWDEQFF. CDR3 DNA sequence: TGTGCCAGCAGCTTAGAGACTACATGGGATGAGCAGTTCTTC. The rearrangement uses TRBV7-9 and TRBJ2-1, with a weak D call TRBD2 (5 bases). Germline CDR1 SEHNR, CDR2 FQNEAQ (reference sequence). The ends were cut back, 1 base at V and 8 bases at J, with 12 bases in the middle. This CDR3 has 14 amino acids.